This T cell receptor beta chain originates from a study of lymphopenia after photon versus proton radiotherapy. Trimming left V 2 bases short and J 0 bases short, with 6 bases between. The germline V gene encodes CDR1 LNHNV and CDR2 YYDKDF (reference sequence). This CDR3 contains 14 residues. Profiled with immunoSEQ multiplex PCR; TCRdb holds only in-frame clones, not every one. The data contain some 31,000 clones, over 75% of them singletons. The sequencing used peripheral blood, collected from a patient treated with proton-based radiotherapy. This chain connects TRBV15 to TRBJ2-3; D gene uncertain. This receptor was taken from a woman in her seventies with pancreatic cancer. CDR3 in DNA: TGTGCCACCAGCAGACAGGAAAGCACAGATACGCAGTATTTT. Protein sequence: CATSRQESTDTQYF.